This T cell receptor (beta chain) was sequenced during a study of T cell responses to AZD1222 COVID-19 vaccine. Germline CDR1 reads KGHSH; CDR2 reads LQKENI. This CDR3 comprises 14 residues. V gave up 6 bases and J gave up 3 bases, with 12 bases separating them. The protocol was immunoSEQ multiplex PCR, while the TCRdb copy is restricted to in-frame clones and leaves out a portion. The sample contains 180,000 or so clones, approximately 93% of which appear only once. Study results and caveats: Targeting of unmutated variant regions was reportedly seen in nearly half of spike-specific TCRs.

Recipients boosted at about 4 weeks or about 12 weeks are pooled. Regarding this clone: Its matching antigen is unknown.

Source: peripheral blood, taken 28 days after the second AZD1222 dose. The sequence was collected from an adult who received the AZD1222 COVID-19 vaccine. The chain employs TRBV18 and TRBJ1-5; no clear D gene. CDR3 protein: CASSLRAVNQPQHF. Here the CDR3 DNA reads TGTGCCAGCTCTTTAAGGGCCGTCAATCAGCCCCAGCATTTT. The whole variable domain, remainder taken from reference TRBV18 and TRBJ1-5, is NAGVMQNPRHLVRRRGQEARLRCSPMKGHSHVYWYRQLPEEGLKFMVYLQKENIIDESGMPKERFSAEFPKEGPSILRIQQVVRGDSAAYFCASSLRAVNQPQHFGDGTRLSIL.